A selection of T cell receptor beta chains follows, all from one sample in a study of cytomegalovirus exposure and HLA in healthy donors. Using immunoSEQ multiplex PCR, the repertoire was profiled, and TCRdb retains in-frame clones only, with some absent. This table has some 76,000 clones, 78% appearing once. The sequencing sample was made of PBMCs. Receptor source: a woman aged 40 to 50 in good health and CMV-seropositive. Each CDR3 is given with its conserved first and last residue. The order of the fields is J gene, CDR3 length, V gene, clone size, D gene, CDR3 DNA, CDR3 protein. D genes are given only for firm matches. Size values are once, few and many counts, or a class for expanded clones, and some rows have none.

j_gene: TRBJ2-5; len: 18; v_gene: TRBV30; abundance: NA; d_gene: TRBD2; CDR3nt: TGTGCCTGGAGTACAGGACTAGCGGGGGGGATTAGCGGGGAGACCCAGTACTTC; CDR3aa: CAWSTGLAGGISGETQYF
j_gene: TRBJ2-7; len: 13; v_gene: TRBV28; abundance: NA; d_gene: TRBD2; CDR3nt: TGTGCCAGCCTTAGCGGGAGCTCCTACGAGCAGTACTTC; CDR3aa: CASLSGSSYEQYF
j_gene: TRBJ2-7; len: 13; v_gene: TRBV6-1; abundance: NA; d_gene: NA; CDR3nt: TGTGCCAGCAGTGAACAGGCCTCCTACGAGCAGTACTTC; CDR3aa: CASSEQASYEQYF
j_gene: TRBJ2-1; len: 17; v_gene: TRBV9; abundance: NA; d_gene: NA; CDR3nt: TGTGCCAGCAGCGCACCGGGAAACCTCGGATCCTACAATGAGCAGTTCTTC; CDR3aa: CASSAPGNLGSYNEQFF
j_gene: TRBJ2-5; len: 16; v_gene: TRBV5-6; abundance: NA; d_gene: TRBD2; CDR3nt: TGTGCCAGCAGCTTGGCCGGGCGGGGGGTACAAGAGACCCAGTACTTC; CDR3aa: CASSLAGRGVQETQYF
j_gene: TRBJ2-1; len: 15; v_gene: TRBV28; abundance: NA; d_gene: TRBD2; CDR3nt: TGTGCCAGCAGTTTACCCAGCGGGGGGGCAGGGGAGCAGTTCTTC; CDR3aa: CASSLPSGGAGEQFF
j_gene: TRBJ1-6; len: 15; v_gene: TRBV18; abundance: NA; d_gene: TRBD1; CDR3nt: TGTGCCAGCTCACCATCCACAGGGGGTGTTTCACCCCTCCACTTT; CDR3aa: CASSPSTGGVSPLHF
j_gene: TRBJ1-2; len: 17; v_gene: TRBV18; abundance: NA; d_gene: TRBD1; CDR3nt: TGTGCCAGCTCACCTTATCCGGGACAGGAGACTAACTATGGCTACACCTTC; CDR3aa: CASSPYPGQETNYGYTF
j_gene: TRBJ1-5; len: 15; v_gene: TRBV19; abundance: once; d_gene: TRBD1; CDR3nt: TGTGCCAGTAGTATCGGGACAGGGTTCGTTCAGCCCCAGCATTTT; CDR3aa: CASSIGTGFVQPQHF
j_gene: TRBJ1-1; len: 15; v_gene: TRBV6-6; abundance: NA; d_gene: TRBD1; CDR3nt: TGTGCCAGCAGTAGGGGAACGGACAGGGGGCTAGAAGCTTTCTTT; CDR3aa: CASSRGTDRGLEAFF
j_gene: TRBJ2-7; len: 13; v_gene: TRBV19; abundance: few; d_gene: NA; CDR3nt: TGTGCCAGTAGTAGCTATCAGGGCGGTGAGCAGTACTTC; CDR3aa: CASSSYQGGEQYF